These T cell receptor beta chains were read from a single sample in a study of cytomegalovirus exposure and HLA in healthy donors. The data were produced by immunoSEQ multiplex PCR, yet TCRdb's version contains in-frame clones alone and is incomplete. The sample lists around 130,000 clones, approximately 72% occurring once. The specimen sequenced was PBMCs. These receptors all stem from a human donor in good health. Each CDR3 is given with its conserved first and last residue.

v_gene	CDR3aa
TRBV15	CATSSLQGFLSNEQFF
TRBV6-4	CASSEQSGSTDTQYF
TRBV29-1	CSVELQDSYEQYF
TRBV6-6	CASSKTGGVNTIYF
TRBV30	CAWSAGGTGRWEQFF
TRBV29-1	CSVGGGQETQYF
TRBV4-2	CASSHRWRGAYEQYF
TRBV18	CASSPGFETSGYTYEQYF
TRBV30	CAWSSGTGVYEQYF
TRBV4-3	CASSQDGAGTRGDTQYF
TRBV7-2	CASSSRLAGSVDTQYF
TRBV9	CASSVATYGGRDTQYF
TRBV5-1	CVSSGTATRGNEQYF
TRBV30	CAWRNAGGSYNEQFF
TRBV27	CASSSTGVYGYTF
TRBV15	CATSRVRRGLNEQFF
TRBV5-1	CASRSGTGTRDTEAFF
TRBV23-1	CASSQAGISYEQYF
TRBV5-1	CASSWGQGGEQYF
TRBV11-2	CASSWTGDDTQYF
TRBV19	CASTEIAGGLNEQFF
TRBV11-3	CASSLAGTGYAGANVLTF
TRBV5-1	CASSAGVLGVDNEQFF
TRBV7-3	CASSLGGGGSSYEQYF
TRBV27	CASSRIRDSNQPQHF
TRBV30	CAWSRDSGSGNTIYF
TRBV5-6	CASSYGQLSNQPQHF
TRBV14	CASSQARQGVAKNIQYF
TRBV6-5	CASSYSAGGHTF
TRBV28	CASKRDSSNTGELFF
TRBV10-3	CAISERGIYNEQFF
TRBV5-1	CASSLGAGDTGELFF
TRBV6-6	CASSYSGAGAGEQFF
TRBV6-6	CASRPGQGGSPLHF
TRBV30	CAWSVRGLSSNTEAFF
TRBV28	CASSTQGPYEQYF
TRBV5-1	CASSLGGQSNEQFF
TRBV27	CASSPSGGAYEQYF
TRBV6-5	CASSETGSNQPQHF
TRBV7-2	CASSLETPGYEQYF
TRBV21-1	CASSIGWGTGTGDGGSNQPQHF
TRBV5-8	CASNPGHHSNQPQHF